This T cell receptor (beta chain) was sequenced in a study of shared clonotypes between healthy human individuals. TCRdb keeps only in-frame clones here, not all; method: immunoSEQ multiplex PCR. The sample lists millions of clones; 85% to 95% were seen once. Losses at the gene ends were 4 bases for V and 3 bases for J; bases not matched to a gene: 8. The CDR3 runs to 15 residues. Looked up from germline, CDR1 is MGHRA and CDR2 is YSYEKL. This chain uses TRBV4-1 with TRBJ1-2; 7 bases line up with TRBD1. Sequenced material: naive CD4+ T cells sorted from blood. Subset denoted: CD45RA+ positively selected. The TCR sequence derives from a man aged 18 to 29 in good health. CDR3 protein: CASSPREGADYGYTF. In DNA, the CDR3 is TGCGCCAGCAGCCCCCGGGAGGGGGCGGACTATGGCTACACCTTC.